This T cell receptor beta chain was observed in a study of graft-versus-host responses after intestinal transplantation. V gave up 4 bases and J gave up 4 bases; unmatched junction bases: 4. CDR3 size: 13 residues. CDR1 is SGHDT and CDR2 is YYEEEE in the germline V gene. Sequenced by immunoSEQ multiplex PCR; TCRdb stores in-frame clones only, minus some. This sample carries over 75,000 clones, about 89% of them seen once, and the ten largest clones take roughly 0.37%. Note on this clone: The antigen remains unidentified.

The chain has TRBV5-6 and TRBJ2-5; 7 bases agree with TRBD1. The sample consisted of unstimulated CD4+ T cells sorted from spleen or lymph node cells, taken before intestinal transplant. This receptor was identified in a human donor who received an intestinal transplant. The CDR3, as DNA: TGTGCCAGCAGCAGGACAGGTAGAGAGACCCAGTACTTC. Translating gives CASSRTGRETQYF.